One sample yielded the 18 T cell receptor beta chains listed below, sequenced in a study of blood T cell repertoires in COVID-19. The assay was immunoSEQ multiplex PCR, and TCRdb's table has in-frame clones only and misses some. The sample consists of about 190,000 clones, about 77% of them appearing once. Sample: peripheral blood. The receptor set was obtained from a woman older than 75 with active or convalescent COVID-19.

V and J are TRBV5-8 and TRBJ2-5; possible D gene TRBD1, 6 bases. The V end was cut by 4 bases, the J end by 2 bases, with 12 bases between. CDR1 and CDR2 (germline): SGHTS, YDEGEE. The CDR3 has 14 amino acids. CDR3 sequence reads: CASSPGQLQETQYF. The CDR3 bases are TGTGCCAGCAGCCCAGGACAGTTGCAAGAGACCCAGTACTTC.

V and J are TRBV7-2 and TRBJ1-2; TRBD1 is a possible D gene (5 bases). CDR3 size: 15 residues. The germline V gene has CDR1 SGHTA and CDR2 FQGNSA. Trimming left V 2 bases short and J 4 bases short, with 14 bases between. DNA of the CDR3: TGTGCCAGCAGCTTATCCGGGACTCAATCCTATGGCTACACCTTC. Amino acid sequence: CASSLSGTQSYGYTF.

CDR3 sequence reads: CASSPLRESDYGYTF. In DNA, the CDR3 is TGTGCCAGCAGCCCATTAAGGGAGTCGGACTATGGCTACACCTTC. The V and J genes are TRBV14 and TRBJ1-2, with no clear D. Trimming removed 4 bases at V and 3 bases at J, with 15 bases between. The CDR3 consists of 15 residues. Germline lookup yields CDR1 SGHDN and CDR2 FVKESK.

This chain joins TRBV6-2 or TRBV6-3 and TRBJ1-1; the D gene is possibly TRBD1 (5 bases). The CDR3 has 14 amino acids. V was shortened by 2 bases and J by 1 base, with 8 bases between the two germline ends. The V gene's germline CDR1 is MNHEY and CDR2 SVGEGT. As DNA, the CDR3 is TGTGCCAGCAGTTACGGGGCAGGGAACACTGAAGCTTTCTTT. Its translation: CASSYGAGNTEAFF.

This chain uses TRBV7-9 with TRBJ2-1; 11 bases are a match to TRBD2. Trimming removed 5 bases from V and 8 bases from J; junction bases left unmatched: 11. This CDR3 spans 16 amino acids. Germline V gene lookup returns CDR1 SEHNR and CDR2 FQNEAQ (reference sequence). The CDR3 DNA sequence: TGTGCCAGCAGCCCCGTTTTGACTAGCGGGGATCATGAGCAGTTCTTC. Residues: CASSPVLTSGDHEQFF.

V is TRBV5-6 and J is TRBJ2-7, with D perhaps TRBD2 (5 bases). Germline-derived CDR1 and CDR2 are SGHDT and YYEEEE. V was shortened by 1 base and J by 7 bases, with 9 bases between the two germline ends. The CDR3 is 12 amino acids. CDR3 sequence (DNA): TGTGCCAGCAGCTTGAACGGCGGGGAGCAGTACTTC. This codes for CASSLNGGEQYF.

V usage is TRBV5-1 and J usage is TRBJ1-1; 9 positions agree with TRBD1. Germline values: CDR1 SGHRS, CDR2 YFSETQ. This CDR3 comprises 14 residues. Trimming cost V 4 bases and J 6 bases; bases outside gene matches: 7. For the CDR3, the DNA is TGCGCCAGCAGCGAACAGGGGGCAATCGCTGAAGCTTTCTTT. Residues: CASSEQGAIAEAFF.

V usage is TRBV5-1 and J usage is TRBJ2-3; possibly TRBD2 for D (7 bases). Germline V gene sequence: CDR1 SGHRS, CDR2 YFSETQ. V was clipped by 5 bases and J by 2 bases, with 12 bases between them. This CDR3 is built from 14 residues. CDR3 DNA: TGCGCCAGCAGGGAGGGGGGGTCCACAGATACGCAGTATTTT. Its translation is CASREGGSTDTQYF. The full variable domain, with the rest looked up from reference TRBV5-1 and TRBJ2-3, is KAGVTQTPRYLIKTRGQQVTLSCSPISGHRSVSWYQQTPGQGLQFLFEYFSETQRNKGNFPGRFSGRQFSNSRSEMNVSTLELGDSALYLCASREGGSTDTQYFGPGTRLTVL.

The chain joins TRBV6-5 to TRBJ2-3, with D possibly TRBD1 on 6 matching bases. With 4 bases removed from V and 0 bases from J, the gap between germline ends came to 11 bases. Germline lookup yields CDR1 MNHEY and CDR2 SVGAGI. This CDR3 spans 15 amino acids. The CDR3 reads CASSFDRTSTDTQYF. For the CDR3, the DNA is TGTGCCAGCAGTTTCGACAGGACTAGCACAGATACGCAGTATTTT.

This clone was seen a handful of times. CDR3 sequence (DNA): TGTGCCAGCAGCCCCGACCGTTCAGGGGGTGCCTACCTCTACGAGCAGTACTTC. As protein: CASSPDRSGGAYLYEQYF. The chain recombines TRBV27 with TRBJ2-7, with 7 bases lining up with TRBD1. The V gene's germline CDR1 is MNHEY and CDR2 SMNVEV (reference sequence). The CDR3 runs 18 residues. Trimming took 6 bases from V and 3 from J; bases not matched to a gene: 20.

The rearrangement links TRBV2 to TRBJ1-4; D possibly corresponds to TRBD1 (6 bases). Germline V gene lookup returns CDR1 SNHLY and CDR2 FYNNEI. Trimming removed 5 bases from V and 6 bases from J, with 10 bases in between. The CDR3 is made up of 13 amino acids. Here the CDR3 DNA reads TGTGCCAGCAGTCAGGGGAGAGATGAAAAACTGTTTTTT. It encodes CASSQGRDEKLFF.

The chain employs TRBV27 and TRBJ1-1; tentative D call: TRBD1 (5 bases). Between the trimmed V and J ends, which lost 2 bases and 4 bases, there was a span of 11 bases. The CDR3 consists of 14 residues. The germline CDR1 and CDR2 sequences are MNHEY and SMNVEV (reference sequence). CDR3 bases: TGTGCCAGCAGTTTAGTTCAGGGTGGCACTGAAGCTTTCTTT. Its translation: CASSLVQGGTEAFF.

This clone has just a few counts. V usage is TRBV6-5 and J usage is TRBJ1-5; unclear D gene. Germline assignment: CDR1 MNHEY and CDR2 SVGAGI. The CDR3 covers 15 residues. Deletions cut 0 bases from V and 5 bases from J, with 11 bases between. The CDR3 region is CASSYSLTADQPQHF. The CDR3 coding sequence is TGTGCCAGCAGTTACTCCCTTACAGCTGATCAGCCCCAGCATTTT.

V gene TRBV5-4 combines with J gene TRBJ2-3, with 14 bases aligning to TRBD2. V dropped 1 base and J dropped 0; count of bases not matched to a gene: 4. This CDR3 is 18 amino acids long. From germline, CDR1 is SGHNT and CDR2 YYREEE (reference sequence). CDR3 residues: CASSLLTSGGASTDTQYF. Written as DNA, the CDR3 is TGTGCCAGCAGCTTGTTGACTAGCGGGGGGGCCAGCACAGATACGCAGTATTTT.

This rearrangement joins TRBV7-2 to TRBJ2-5; D is uncertain. Germline V gene data show CDR1 as SGHTA and CDR2 as FQGNSA. V dropped 2 bases and J dropped 4 bases, with 8 bases sitting between them. The CDR3 totals 13 residues. CDR3 protein: CASSLSVRETQYF. Here the CDR3 DNA reads TGTGCCAGCAGCTTAAGCGTTCGAGAGACCCAGTACTTC.

The sample holds many counts of this clone. The chain has TRBV18 and TRBJ1-1; tentatively, D is TRBD1 (5 bases). The CDR3 extends over 14 amino acids. Trimming removed 3 bases from V and 1 base from J, with 9 bases in between. In germline, CDR1 is KGHSH, CDR2 LQKENI. The CDR3 loop reads CASSPRGQNTEAFF. In DNA form, the CDR3 reads TGTGCCAGCTCACCCCGTGGACAGAACACTGAAGCTTTCTTT. Complete variable domain (other parts from reference TRBV18 and TRBJ1-1): NAGVMQNPRHLVRRRGQEARLRCSPMKGHSHVYWYRQLPEEGLKFMVYLQKENIIDESGMPKERFSAEFPKEGPSILRIQQVVRGDSAAYFCASSPRGQNTEAFFGQGTRLTVV.

The chain has TRBV5-1 and TRBJ2-2; D is uncertain. V was clipped by 3 bases and J by 2 bases, with 11 bases between them. The CDR3 runs 15 residues. The germline CDR1 and CDR2 sequences are SGHRS and YFSETQ. CDR3 sequence reads: CASSSYDSNTGELFF. CDR3 bases: TGCGCCAGCAGCTCGTACGATAGCAACACCGGGGAGCTGTTTTTT.

This clone came up a few times. The chain has TRBV4-3 and TRBJ2-4, with 7 bases matching TRBD2. V gave up 1 base and J gave up 1 base; unmatched junction bases: 7. There are 17 residues in the CDR3. CDR1 LGHNA and CDR2 YSLEER come from the germline V gene. CDR3 sequence (DNA): TGCGCCAGCAGCCAAGGTCGGCGGGGGTTGGCCAAAAACATTCAGTACTTC. Its translation: CASSQGRRGLAKNIQYF.